The 15 T cell receptor beta chains listed next were all sequenced from one sample in a study of blood T cell repertoires in COVID-19. Repertoires were generated with immunoSEQ multiplex PCR, while TCRdb's copy carries only in-frame clones and drops some. There are 30,000 to 45,000 clones in the sample; roughly 80% occur only once, and about 29% lies in the top ten. The sample was peripheral blood. Receptor source: a man older than 75 with active or convalescent COVID-19.

This sequence joins TRBV27 and TRBJ1-1, with 8 bases identical to TRBD1. Germline CDR1 MNHEY, CDR2 SMNVEV (reference sequence). V lost 3 bases to trimming and J lost 7 bases; unmatched junction nucleotides: 4. The CDR3 sequence is 13 residues long. The CDR3 region has the DNA TGTGCCAGCAGTTTTACAGGGGGAATTGAAGCTTTCTTT. Its protein product is CASSFTGGIEAFF.

The chain recombines TRBV5-1 with TRBJ1-2; D gene ambiguous. This CDR3 has 14 amino acids. The germline CDR1 and CDR2 sequences are SGHRS and YFSETQ. Trimming removed 4 bases from V and 2 bases from J, with 12 bases in between. For the CDR3, the DNA is TGCGCCAGCAGCCCGATGACGGAGAACTATGGCTACACCTTC. Amino acids: CASSPMTENYGYTF.

This clone was counted a few times. The chain's CDR3 is CASSTNTNKGELFF. CDR3 coding DNA: TGTGCCAGCAGCACGAATACTAATAAAGGGGAGCTGTTTTTT. The J gene is TRBJ2-2, the V gene TRBV6-5; D is unclear. CDR1 and CDR2 from the germline V gene are MNHEY and SVGAGI. This CDR3 has 14 amino acids. Between the trimmed V and J ends, which lost 6 bases and 8 bases, there was a span of 16 bases.

This chain connects TRBV11-1 to TRBJ2-7; TRBD1 matches 12 bases. The CDR3 consists of 14 residues. The ends lost 3 bases at V and 6 bases at J; junction bases unmatched: 3. Per the germline V gene, CDR1 is SGHAT and CDR2 is FQDESV (reference sequence). The CDR3 DNA sequence: TGTGCCAGCAGCTTGGGACAGGGGGCCCGCGAGCAGTACTTC. The encoded protein is CASSLGQGAREQYF. Variable domain in full (rest from reference TRBV11-1 and TRBJ2-7): EAEVAQSPRYKITEKSQAVAFWCDPISGHATLYWYRQILGQGPELLVQFQDESVVDDSQLPKDRFSAERLKGVDSTLKIQPAELGDSAMYLCASSLGQGAREQYFGPGTRLTVT.

The chain has TRBV5-6 and TRBJ2-1, with D possibly TRBD2 on 6 matching bases. V was trimmed by 1 base and J by 12 bases, leaving 20 bases between them. The germline V gene has CDR1 SGHDT and CDR2 YYEEEE. The CDR3 consists of 15 residues. The CDR3 nucleotides are TGTGCCAGCAGCTTGTGGGCGGGACGGGCCCGGGGGCAGTTCTTC. As protein: CASSLWAGRARGQFF. The entire variable domain, with the rest obtained from reference TRBV5-6 and TRBJ2-1, is as follows: DAGVTQSPTHLIKTRGQQVTLRCSPKSGHDTVSWYQQALGQGPQFIFQYYEEEERQRGNFPDRFSGHQFPNYSSELNVNALLLGDSALYLCASSLWAGRARGQFFGPGTRLTVL.

V and J are TRBV29-1 and TRBJ2-1, with a possible D match to TRBD2 (7 bases). V shed 4 bases and J shed 7 bases, with 14 bases lying between them. CDR1 and CDR2 from the germline V gene are SQVTM and ANQGSEA. The CDR3 length is 13 residues. The CDR3 region has the DNA TGCAGCGTTGGGAGGGGGGGGCCGAATGAGCAGTTCTTC. Protein sequence: CSVGRGGPNEQFF.

This sequence joins TRBV9 and TRBJ1-1; 12 nucleotides match TRBD1. This CDR3 comprises 16 residues. V lost 5 bases and J lost 4; bases outside the gene matches: 9. Germline V lookup: CDR1 SGDLS, CDR2 YYNGEE. CDR3 loop: CASRPGTGGETTEAFF. The CDR3, as DNA: TGTGCCAGCAGACCCGGGACAGGGGGCGAAACCACTGAAGCTTTCTTT.

The V and J genes are TRBV7-3 and TRBJ2-5, with 7 bases lining up with TRBD2. With V trimmed by 1 base and J by 7 bases, 12 bases remained unmatched. This CDR3 contains 16 residues. The germline V gene has CDR1 SGHTA and CDR2 FQGTGA. CDR3 in amino acids: CASSLNPRLGRGTQYF. DNA of the CDR3: TGTGCCAGCAGCTTAAACCCCCGACTAGGGAGGGGGACCCAGTACTTC.

The chain's CDR3 is CASSGLTANNEKLFF. DNA for the CDR3: TGTGCCAGTAGTGGGTTGACAGCAAATAATGAAAAACTGTTTTTT. The chain employs TRBV19 and TRBJ1-4; D may be TRBD1 (5 bases). This CDR3 comprises 15 residues. The V and J ends lost 5 bases and 4 bases respectively, with 14 bases between them. Germline V gene data show CDR1 as LNHDA and CDR2 as SQIVND (reference sequence).

The chain employs TRBV10-3 and TRBJ1-5; D perhaps matches TRBD1 (5 bases). The CDR3 runs to 14 residues. Between the trimmed V and J ends, which lost 4 bases and 1 base, there was a span of 8 bases. Per the germline V gene, CDR1 is ENHRY and CDR2 is SYGVKD. For the CDR3, the DNA is TGTGCCATCAGTGGGGCAGGGAGCAATCAGCCCCAGCATTTT. Residues: CAISGAGSNQPQHF.

The chain uses TRBV9 and TRBJ2-1; D is undetermined. The CDR3 is 13 residues long. Germline V CDR1 and CDR2: SGDLS, YYNGEE. The V end lost 0 bases, the J end lost 7 bases, and 8 bases lay between the germline ends. In nucleotides, the CDR3 is TGTGCCAGCAGCGTAGGAGCTAGGAATGAGCAGTTCTTC. Its translation is CASSVGARNEQFF. The full variable domain, completed using reference TRBV9 and TRBJ2-1, is DSGVTQTPKHLITATGQRVTLRCSPRSGDLSVYWYQQSLDQGLQFLIQYYNGEERAKGNILERFSAQQFPDLHSELNLSSLELGDSALYFCASSVGARNEQFFGPGTRLTVL.

V gene TRBV25-1 combines with J gene TRBJ2-1, with 9 bases that match TRBD2. Trimming took 5 bases from V and 2 from J; bases not matched to a gene: 7. Germline V gene lookup returns CDR1 MGHDK and CDR2 SYGVNS. CDR3 length: 16 amino acids. The CDR3 DNA follows: TGTGCCAGCAGTCCCCTCATAGCGGGGGCCTACAATGAGCAGTTCTTC. Its protein is CASSPLIAGAYNEQFF.

This sequence joins TRBV11-3 and TRBJ1-2; possible D gene TRBD1, 6 bases. This CDR3 contains 17 residues. V was clipped by 2 bases and J by 3 bases, with 19 bases between them. CDR1 SGHNT and CDR2 YENEEA come from the germline V gene. The CDR3 region is CASSLRGDDRHYYGYTF. The CDR3 bases are TGTGCCAGCAGCTTAAGAGGGGACGACAGGCACTACTATGGCTACACCTTC.

The chain is built from TRBV18 and TRBJ2-3; 10 positions match TRBD1. Trimming removed 3 bases from V and 4 bases from J; junction bases left unmatched: 7. Germline-derived CDR1 and CDR2 are KGHSH and LQKENI. This CDR3 has 16 amino acids. CDR3 in DNA: TGTGCCAGCTCACCTCGGGACAGGGGACGTGCAGATACGCAGTATTTT. Translating gives CASSPRDRGRADTQYF. Variable domain in full (rest from reference TRBV18 and TRBJ2-3): NAGVMQNPRHLVRRRGQEARLRCSPMKGHSHVYWYRQLPEEGLKFMVYLQKENIIDESGMPKERFSAEFPKEGPSILRIQQVVRGDSAAYFCASSPRDRGRADTQYFGPGTRLTVL.

The chain is built from TRBV7-9 and TRBJ2-3, with 7 bases aligning to TRBD2. V gave up 5 bases and J gave up 1 base; unmatched junction bases: 15. The CDR3 length is 18 residues. CDR1 and CDR2 (germline): SEHNR, FQNEAQ (reference sequence). CDR3 loop: CASSPYPVRTSRTDTQYF. The CDR3 coding sequence is TGTGCCAGCAGCCCCTACCCGGTACGGACTAGTCGCACAGATACGCAGTATTTT.